The rows below give T cell receptor beta chains drawn from one sample of a study of patients and donors after allogeneic stem cell transplantation. Via MiXCR, TCRdb re-called the RT-PCR reads, giving one row per CDR3 protein. The data contain approximately 37,000 distinct CDR3 sequences, roughly 30% of them singletons. Sequenced sample: blood, either unsorted or a sorted T cell fraction (not recorded which). These receptors were taken from a human donor who was either an allogeneic HSCT recipient or a stem cell or donor lymphocyte infusion donor (not recorded which). It is not recorded whose cells these are; they may come from a transplant donor. The CDR3 runs from the conserved cysteine through the conserved F or W. The D gene is left open where the match is weak. Size is stated for part of the rows, as once, few or many counts, or as a class when the clone is expanded.

J: TRBJ2-5
V: TRBV7-6
D: TRBD1
size: NA
DNA: TGTGCCAGCAGCTTAAACAGGGGGGAGACCCAGTACTTC
CDR3: CASSLNRGETQYF

J: TRBJ2-1
V: TRBV5-1
D: NA
size: few
DNA: TGCGCCAGCAGCTTGGCGGCTCTCAGTACATACGATGAGCAGTTCTTC
CDR3: CASSLAALSTYDEQFF

J: TRBJ2-3
V: TRBV7-9
D: NA
size: few
DNA: TGTGCCAGCAGCACTCTCGGGGCGGCAGATACGCAGTATTTT
CDR3: CASSTLGAADTQYF

J: TRBJ1-1
V: TRBV12-3/TRBV12-4
D: NA
size: NA
DNA: TGTGCCAGCAGTTTAGACCAGGGGTTCACTGAAGCTTTCTTT
CDR3: CASSLDQGFTEAFF

J: TRBJ2-1
V: TRBV15
D: TRBD1
size: NA
DNA: TGTGCCACCAGCACACACAGGGGTGGCCCATACAATGAGCAGTTCTTC
CDR3: CATSTHRGGPYNEQFF

J: TRBJ1-1
V: TRBV20-1
D: NA
size: NA
DNA: TGCAGTGCTAGGGGGGAGACGAACACTGAAGCTTTCTTT
CDR3: CSARGETNTEAFF

J: TRBJ2-4
V: TRBV12-3/TRBV12-4
D: NA
size: few
DNA: TGTGCCAGCAGTAAGGGACTAGCCAAAAACATTCAGTACTTC
CDR3: CASSKGLAKNIQYF

J: TRBJ1-5
V: TRBV28
D: NA
size: NA
DNA: TGTGCCAGCAGTTTGGGCCCCGGGACACCCAAGGCTTATAGCAATCAGCCCCAGCATTTT
CDR3: CASSLGPGTPKAYSNQPQHF

J: TRBJ1-5
V: TRBV12-3/TRBV12-4
D: TRBD1
size: NA
DNA: TGTGCCAGCAGTGGCCCTGGGACAGCCCTTGGTCAGCCCCAGCATTTT
CDR3: CASSGPGTALGQPQHF

J: TRBJ2-3
V: TRBV20-1
D: NA
size: NA
DNA: TGCAGTGCTAGAGTACCTACTAGCACAGATACGCAGTATTTT
CDR3: CSARVPTSTDTQYF

J: TRBJ2-7
V: TRBV12-3/TRBV12-4
D: TRBD2
size: NA
DNA: TGTGCCAGCAGTTTATGGACTAGTCTCAAGCAGTACTTC
CDR3: CASSLWTSLKQYF

J: TRBJ1-2
V: TRBV5-1
D: TRBD1
size: NA
DNA: TGCGCCAGCAGCTTCGGGACAGTTCTCTATGGCTACACCTTC
CDR3: CASSFGTVLYGYTF

J: TRBJ1-6
V: TRBV10-3
D: NA
size: few
DNA: TGTGCCATCAGGGATCACCCAAACGGGGAGTCACCCCTCCACTTT
CDR3: CAIRDHPNGESPLHF

J: TRBJ1-2
V: TRBV9
D: NA
size: NA
DNA: TGTGCCAGCAGCGAGAAGGAGTTCAACTATGGCTACACCTTC
CDR3: CASSEKEFNYGYTF

J: TRBJ2-7
V: TRBV4-1
D: NA
size: NA
DNA: TGCGCCAGCAGCCCCCACCCCGCTCGGAGTCTGGCCGAGCAGTACTTC
CDR3: CASSPHPARSLAEQYF

J: TRBJ2-5
V: TRBV28
D: TRBD2
size: NA
DNA: TGTGCCAGCACAGTTCGATCTTTCCTAGCGGGGACCCAAGAGACCCAGTACTTC
CDR3: CASTVRSFLAGTQETQYF

J: TRBJ2-5
V: TRBV7-2
D: NA
size: NA
DNA: TGTGCCAGCAGCTTATTTACCACCCAGTACTTC
CDR3: CASSLFTTQYF